The 14 T cell receptor beta chains presented below share a single source sample, sequenced in a study of blood T cell repertoires in COVID-19. Sequencing was performed with immunoSEQ multiplex PCR; in TCRdb, only in-frame clones are kept and a portion is missing. This table holds approximately 94,000 clones, 90% to 95% found once. Sequencing was done on a sample of peripheral blood. The receptors originated from a woman aged 45-59 years in a cohort sampled during active COVID-19.

This chain connects TRBV6-6 to TRBJ2-7; D might be TRBD1 (5 bases). The germline gives CDR1 MNHNY, CDR2 SVGAGI (reference sequence). The V gene lost 6 bases and the J gene lost 3 bases, with 15 bases spanning the gap. The CDR3 contains 14 residues. Here the CDR3 reads CASSLGVQGYEQYF. The CDR3 DNA reads as TGTGCCAGCAGCCTAGGGGTTCAGGGCTACGAGCAGTACTTC.

This chain joins TRBV4-2 and TRBJ2-7; D is perhaps TRBD1 (5 bases). The CDR3 consists of 17 residues. Germline assignment: CDR1 LGHNA and CDR2 YNFKEQ. The ends were cut back, 0 bases at V and 2 bases at J, with 17 bases in the middle. The CDR3 DNA is TGTGCCAGCAGCCAAGATAGGGGCGGCCATCGCCCCTACGAGCAGTACTTC. It encodes CASSQDRGGHRPYEQYF.

The J gene is TRBJ1-5, the V gene TRBV19; D uncertain. V lost 4 bases, J lost 0 bases, and 7 bases lay in between. Germline V gene data show CDR1 as LNHDA and CDR2 as SQIVND (reference sequence). This CDR3 region has 14 residues. The CDR3 loop is CASSKQYSNQPQHF. CDR3 DNA: TGTGCCAGTAGTAAACAGTATAGCAATCAGCCCCAGCATTTT.

V and J are TRBV7-2 and TRBJ2-5; TRBD1 matches 9 bases. Germline assignment: CDR1 SGHTA and CDR2 FQGNSA. The junction had 12 bases not matched to a gene; V was cut back by 5 bases and J by 5 bases. CDR3 length equals 16 residues. The chain's CDR3 is CASSPEGTGFRETQYF. The CDR3 nucleotides are TGTGCCAGCAGCCCGGAGGGGACAGGGTTTAGGGAGACCCAGTACTTC.

V is TRBV6-2 or TRBV6-3 and J is TRBJ1-5, with 8 bases identical to TRBD1. This CDR3 contains 17 residues. Trimming took 3 bases from V and 0 from J; bases not matched to a gene: 7. The V gene's germline CDR1 is MNHEY and CDR2 SVGEGT. The CDR3 DNA sequence: TGTGCCAGCAGTTATGGGACAGGACGTTATAGCAATCAGCCCCAGCATTTT. Translating it yields CASSYGTGRYSNQPQHF.

The chain employs TRBV28 and TRBJ2-6, with 7 bases lining up with TRBD1. V lost 3 bases and J lost 1; bases outside the gene matches: 15. Looked up from germline, CDR1 is MDHEN and CDR2 is SYDVKM. The CDR3 length is 20 residues. CDR3 residues: CASSFQGVRDRPSGANVLTF. The CDR3 bases are TGTGCCAGCAGTTTCCAGGGGGTACGGGACAGACCGTCTGGGGCCAACGTCCTGACTTTC.

The CDR3 nucleotides are TGTGCCAGCAGCGTAACCGGACTAGCGGGCGAGACCCAGTACTTC. This gives the protein CASSVTGLAGETQYF. V usage is TRBV9 and J usage is TRBJ2-5; 11 bases match TRBD2. Germline lookup yields CDR1 SGDLS and CDR2 YYNGEE. This CDR3 has 15 residues. Trimming removed 1 base from V and 5 bases from J; junction bases left unmatched: 4.

The chain uses TRBV18 and TRBJ1-6, with a possible D match to TRBD1 (6 bases). V gave up 5 bases and J gave up 7 bases, with 15 bases separating them. Germline V gives CDR1 KGHSH, CDR2 LQKENI. The CDR3 is made up of 15 amino acids. The CDR3 spells CASSFGQGTNSPLHF. The CDR3 DNA sequence: TGTGCCAGCTCATTCGGCCAGGGGACGAATTCACCCCTCCACTTT.

The gene calls are TRBV13 and TRBJ2-1; D might be TRBD2 (5 bases). Germline CDR1 and CDR2: PRHDT and FYEKMQ (reference sequence). The ends were cut back, 0 bases at V and 0 bases at J, with 18 bases in the middle. The CDR3 sequence is 19 residues long. CDR3 protein: CASSLGFSLTRTSYNEQFF. The CDR3 DNA sequence: TGTGCCAGCAGCTTAGGTTTTTCCCTAACTAGGACCTCCTACAATGAGCAGTTCTTC.

This rearrangement joins TRBV19 to TRBJ2-7, with 9 bases identical to TRBD1. The V and J ends lost 5 bases and 0 bases, in that order; junction bases with no gene match: 2. Germline CDR1 is LNHDA and CDR2 is SQIVND (reference sequence). This CDR3 has 14 residues. Written as DNA, the CDR3 is TGTGCCAGTAGTGGGACAGGGAGCTCCTACGAGCAGTACTTC. It translates to CASSGTGSSYEQYF.

The DNA of the CDR3 is TGCGCCAGCAAGGGGGAAGATACGCAGTATTTT. Amino acids: CASKGEDTQYF. The chain carries TRBV5-1 and TRBJ2-3; weak D call: TRBD1 (6 bases). The CDR3 extends over 11 amino acids. Germline lookup yields CDR1 SGHRS and CDR2 YFSETQ. V shed 6 bases and J shed 5 bases, with 7 bases lying between them. Looking up the rest from reference TRBV5-1 and TRBJ2-3 gives the full variable domain: KAGVTQTPRYLIKTRGQQVTLSCSPISGHRSVSWYQQTPGQGLQFLFEYFSETQRNKGNFPGRFSGRQFSNSRSEMNVSTLELGDSALYLCASKGEDTQYFGPGTRLTVL.

This sequence joins TRBV5-6 and TRBJ2-5; D is possibly TRBD2 (6 bases). In germline, CDR1 is SGHDT, CDR2 YYEEEE. CDR3 size: 13 residues. V was cut by 4 bases and J by 0 bases, with 7 bases left in between. The CDR3 DNA follows: TGTGCCAGCAGCCGGGACTACCAAGAGACCCAGTACTTC. As protein: CASSRDYQETQYF.

This clone was counted once. This chain links TRBV9 with TRBJ2-3; 10 bases line up with TRBD2. The CDR3 runs to 16 residues. V lost 3 bases and J lost 1; bases outside the gene matches: 5. Germline lookup yields CDR1 SGDLS and CDR2 YYNGEE. As DNA, the CDR3 is TGTGCCAGCAGCGCCCGACTAGCGGGTCGCACAGATACGCAGTATTTT. Amino acid sequence: CASSARLAGRTDTQYF.

J is TRBJ2-7 and V is TRBV7-8; unclear D gene. The CDR3 covers 14 residues. V was trimmed by 0 bases and J by 3 bases, leaving 9 bases between them. Germline lookup yields CDR1 SGHVS and CDR2 FQNEAQ. Here the CDR3 DNA reads TGTGCCAGCAGCTTAGCGATCAGAAACTACGAGCAGTACTTC. Protein: CASSLAIRNYEQYF.